What follows are 16 T cell receptor beta chains derived from one specimen sequenced in a study of blood T cell repertoires in COVID-19. Produced via immunoSEQ multiplex PCR; TCRdb's table is partial and in-frame only. The sample includes approximately 240,000 clones, 83% seen only once; the top ten take around 5.5%. Sequenced material: peripheral blood. These TCRs come from a human donor in a cohort sampled during active COVID-19.

The chain recombines TRBV5-4 with TRBJ2-3; D unclear. V shed 4 bases and J shed 4 bases, with 7 bases lying between them. The germline gives CDR1 SGHNT, CDR2 YYREEE (reference sequence). This CDR3 comprises 12 residues. CDR3 residues: CASSPRADTQYF. The CDR3, as DNA: TGTGCCAGCAGCCCTCGTGCAGATACGCAGTATTTT.

In this sample, this clone turned up a few times. The chain links TRBV10-3 to TRBJ1-3; a possible D gene is TRBD1 (5 bases). The CDR3 spans 19 residues. V lost 4 bases and J lost 0, with 22 bases in between. Germline V CDR1 and CDR2: ENHRY, SYGVKD. CDR3 coding DNA: TGTGCCATCAGTGCGAAACTCCAGACGACAGAGAGCTCTGGAAACACCATATATTTT. Its protein product is CAISAKLQTTESSGNTIYF.

The chain couples TRBV5-8 to TRBJ2-7; a possible D gene is TRBD1 (6 bases). The germline V and J ends were trimmed by 2 bases and 1 base, with 10 bases remaining between them. The CDR3 sequence is 14 residues long. Germline V gene sequence: CDR1 SGHTS, CDR2 YDEGEE. The CDR3 DNA reads as TGTGCCAGCAGCTTTGGACAGCGATCCTACGAGCAGTACTTC. Translation gives CASSFGQRSYEQYF.

The CDR3 reads CASSRGQGSREKLFF. The CDR3 nucleotides read TGTGCCAGCAGCCGCGGACAGGGTTCGAGGGAAAAACTGTTTTTT. The chain links TRBV27 to TRBJ1-4; 8 bases are a match to TRBD1. Germline V CDR1 and CDR2: MNHEY, SMNVEV (reference sequence). The CDR3 loop spans 15 amino acids. Trimming removed 6 bases from V and 8 bases from J; junction bases left unmatched: 11.

The CDR3 is CASSRPRGGRNSPLHF. CDR3 DNA sequence: TGTGCCAGCAGCCGACCCCGGGGGGGACGCAATTCACCCCTCCACTTT. The V and J genes are TRBV5-6 and TRBJ1-6; a possible D gene is TRBD1 (5 bases). The CDR3 covers 16 residues. Trimming shortened V by 4 bases and J by 7 bases, and 18 bases separated the two germline ends. Germline V CDR1 and CDR2: SGHDT, YYEEEE.

The chain couples TRBV5-6 to TRBJ2-3; TRBD2 might be the D (5 bases). The CDR3 has 14 amino acids. Germline V gene sequence: CDR1 SGHDT, CDR2 YYEEEE. Trimming removed 6 bases at V and 6 bases at J, with 17 bases between. CDR3: CASTVKGLGDTQYF. The CDR3 coding sequence is TGTGCCAGCACCGTAAAAGGACTTGGCGATACGCAGTATTTT.

In its sample, this clone was seen once. This sequence joins TRBV6-6 and TRBJ2-7, with TRBD1 as a possible D gene (6 bases). Germline lookup yields CDR1 MNHNY and CDR2 SVGAGI (reference sequence). The CDR3 totals 16 residues. The ends were cut back, 2 bases at V and 4 bases at J, with 18 bases in the middle. For the CDR3, the DNA is TGTGCCAGCAGTTACGGTTTAAGGGACATGAGTTACGAGCAGTACTTC. Translating it yields CASSYGLRDMSYEQYF.

In this sample, this clone turned up many times. Additional DNA sequences in this sample encode the identical CDR3. V and J are TRBV3-1 (or the pseudogene TRBV3-2) and TRBJ2-5; the match to TRBD1 covers 8 bases. J lost 4 bases, V lost 6 bases, and 10 bases had no gene match. This CDR3 spans 15 amino acids. Germline CDR1 LGHDT, CDR2 YNNKEL (reference sequence). The CDR3 sequence: CASSPPGRGLETQYF. The CDR3 DNA sequence: TGTGCCAGCAGTCCCCCCGGCAGGGGGCTAGAGACCCAGTACTTC.

V is TRBV15 and J is TRBJ2-1, with 7 bases aligning to TRBD2. Germline-derived CDR1 and CDR2 are LNHNV and YYDKDF (reference sequence). The J segment lost 0 bases and the V segment lost 0 bases, leaving 5 bases of the junction unmatched. This CDR3 spans 17 amino acids. CDR3 bases: TGTGCCACCAGCAGAGAATCGGGAGGCAACTCCTACAATGAGCAGTTCTTC. Its translation: CATSRESGGNSYNEQFF.

The chain is built from TRBV11-2 and TRBJ2-3, with D hard to call. The CDR3 is 13 residues long. V lost 3 bases and J 4 bases, leaving 8 bases between the germline ends. Germline lookup yields CDR1 SGHAT and CDR2 FQNNGV. The CDR3 DNA is TGTGCCAGCAGCTTTTTAAATGCAGATACGCAGTATTTT. Translating gives CASSFLNADTQYF.

CDR3 in amino acids: CASSPDKANYGYTF. Written as DNA, the CDR3 is TGTGCCAGCTCCCCGGACAAGGCTAACTATGGCTACACCTTC. The rearrangement joins TRBV18 to TRBJ1-2; perhaps TRBD1 as D (5 bases). CDR1 and CDR2 from the germline V gene are KGHSH and LQKENI. The V and J ends lost 6 bases and 0 bases respectively, with 11 bases between them. The CDR3 runs to 14 residues.

There are many counts of this clone. V usage is TRBV19 and J usage is TRBJ2-1; 8 nucleotides agree with TRBD2. Germline CDR1 reads LNHDA; CDR2 reads SQIVND (reference sequence). The CDR3 sequence is 16 residues long. After removal of 4 bases from V and 0 bases from J, the junction contained 5 bases not matched to a gene. CDR3 sequence reads: CASSTRSGSSYNEQFF. The CDR3 DNA sequence: TGTGCCAGTAGTACTCGAAGCGGGAGCTCCTACAATGAGCAGTTCTTC.

This clone came up a few times. The chain is built from TRBV5-4 and TRBJ2-2, with TRBD2 matching over 7 bases. The CDR3 length is 16 residues. Per germline, CDR1 SGHNT and CDR2 YYREEE (reference sequence). Germline trimming cut 3 bases from V and 5 bases from J; bases unmatched to any gene: 10. The DNA for the CDR3 is TGTGCCAGCAGCTCCCGGACTATCGGGGGGACCGGGGAGCTGTTTTTT. Translated: CASSSRTIGGTGELFF.

The rearrangement links TRBV28 to TRBJ2-7; 10 positions agree with TRBD2. This CDR3 is built from 15 residues. V was pared by 7 bases and J by 3 bases, with 9 bases of the junction left unmatched. CDR1 is MDHEN and CDR2 is SYDVKM in the germline V gene. The CDR3 DNA sequence: TGTGCCAGCACCGAGAGGCCTAGCGGGAGCTACGAGCAGTACTTC. Translating it yields CASTERPSGSYEQYF. Variable domain in full (rest from reference TRBV28 and TRBJ2-7): DVKVTQSSRYLVKRTGEKVFLECVQDMDHENMFWYRQDPGLGLRLIYFSYDVKMKEKGDIPEGYSVSREKKERFSLILESASTNQTSMYLCASTERPSGSYEQYFGPGTRLTVT.

The gene calls are TRBV5-1 and TRBJ2-7; tentative D call: TRBD1 (6 bases). V was cut by 0 bases and J by 2 bases, with 12 bases left in between. CDR3 length equals 15 residues. The V gene's germline CDR1 is SGHRS and CDR2 YFSETQ. CDR3 nucleotide sequence: TGCGCCAGCAGCTTGGGGGGGCCCCCACCCTACGAGCAGTACTTC. This gives the protein CASSLGGPPPYEQYF.

The chain employs TRBV5-6 and TRBJ1-1; 7 nucleotides line up with TRBD1. The CDR3 is 17 amino acids. With 2 bases clipped from V and 3 bases from J, the junction kept 13 bases outside the gene matches. Germline CDR1 is SGHDT and CDR2 is YYEEEE. CDR3 loop: CASSFGLGAGGDTEAFF. CDR3 sequence (DNA): TGTGCCAGCAGCTTTGGGCTGGGGGCAGGGGGAGACACTGAAGCTTTCTTT.